This T cell receptor beta chain was identified in a study of T cells after yellow fever vaccination. The CDR3 spans 13 residues. With 1 base removed from V and 7 bases from J, the gap between germline ends came to 4 bases. Germline V lookup: CDR1 KGHDR, CDR2 SFDVKD. One entry per CDR3 protein, called by TCRdb with MiXCR from the 5' RACE reads. The table shows some 300,000 distinct CDR3 sequences, with 3% to 4.5% occurring only once. The sample here was PBMCs, taken on the day of the yellow fever booster vaccination. The chain joins TRBV24-1 to TRBJ1-6; no firm D call. The receptor comes from a man younger than 30 who received the YFV17D yellow fever vaccine. The CDR3, as DNA: TGTGCCACCAGTGATTTCGGGAATTCACCCCTCCACTTT. This gives the protein CATSDFGNSPLHF.